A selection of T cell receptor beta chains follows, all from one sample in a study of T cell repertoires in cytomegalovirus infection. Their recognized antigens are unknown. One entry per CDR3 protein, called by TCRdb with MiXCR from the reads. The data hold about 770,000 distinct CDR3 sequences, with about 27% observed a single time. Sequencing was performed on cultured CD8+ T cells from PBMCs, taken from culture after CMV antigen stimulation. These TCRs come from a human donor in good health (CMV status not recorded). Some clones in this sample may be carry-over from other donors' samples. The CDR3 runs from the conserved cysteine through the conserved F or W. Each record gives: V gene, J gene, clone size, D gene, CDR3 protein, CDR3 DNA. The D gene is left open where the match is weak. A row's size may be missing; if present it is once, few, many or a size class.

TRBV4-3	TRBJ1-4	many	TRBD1	CASSQPGQGESANEKLFF	TGCGCCAGCAGCCAACCCGGACAGGGGGAATCAGCTAATGAAAAACTGTTTTTT
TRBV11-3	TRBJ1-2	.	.	CASSPGLGRGYTF	TGTGCCAGCAGCCCCGGACTGGGGAGGGGCTACACCTTC
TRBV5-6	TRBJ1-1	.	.	CASSPRGRARTEAFF	TGTGCCAGCAGCCCTAGGGGCAGGGCAAGGACTGAAGCTTTCTTT
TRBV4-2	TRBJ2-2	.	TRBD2	CASSQGTSGGAGTGELFF	TGTGCCAGCAGCCAGGGGACTAGCGGGGGGGCCGGCACCGGGGAGCTGTTTTTT
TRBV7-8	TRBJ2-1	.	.	CASSLEYRRTAYGNEQFF	TGTGCCAGCAGCTTAGAATATCGCCGGACAGCCTATGGGAATGAGCAGTTCTTC
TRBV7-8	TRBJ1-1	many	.	CASRGQGGNTEAFF	TGTGCCAGCAGGGGACAAGGCGGGAACACTGAAGCTTTCTTT
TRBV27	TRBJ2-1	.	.	CASSLSAGDHYNEQFF	TGTGCCAGCAGTTTATCCGCAGGGGACCACTACAATGAGCAGTTCTTC
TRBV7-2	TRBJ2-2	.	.	CASSSGAGTYTGELFF	TGTGCCAGCAGCTCCGGAGCTGGGACATACACCGGGGAGCTGTTTTTT
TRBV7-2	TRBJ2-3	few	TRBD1	CASSLGLGTGYIDTQYF	TGTGCCAGCAGCTTAGGGCTCGGGACAGGGTACATAGATACGCAGTATTTT
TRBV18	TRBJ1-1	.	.	CASSLREGRGNTEAFF	TGTGCCAGCTCACTTCGAGAGGGGAGGGGGAACACTGAAGCTTTCTTT
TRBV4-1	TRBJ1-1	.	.	CASSQEGRVGEAFF	TGCGCCAGCAGCCAAGAGGGGAGGGTGGGTGAAGCTTTCTTT
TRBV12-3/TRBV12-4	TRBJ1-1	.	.	CASSLVARHTEAFF	TGTGCCAGCAGTTTAGTCGCCCGGCACACTGAAGCTTTCTTT
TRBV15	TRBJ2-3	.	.	CATSRDGPGKVADTQYF	TGTGCCACCAGCAGAGATGGTCCCGGCAAAGTGGCAGATACGCAGTATTTT
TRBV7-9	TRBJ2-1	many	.	CASSLSTGLGEQFF	TGTGCCAGCAGCTTATCAACGGGGCTTGGTGAGCAGTTCTTC
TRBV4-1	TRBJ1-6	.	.	CASSPGGRGGSPLHF	TGCGCCAGCAGCCCCGGTGGCCGTGGGGGTTCACCCCTCCACTTT
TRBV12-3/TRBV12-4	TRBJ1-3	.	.	CANTRDYLSGNTIYF	TGTGCCAACACCCGGGACTATCTCTCTGGAAACACCATATATTTT
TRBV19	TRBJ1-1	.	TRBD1	CASGDRGTEAFF	TGTGCCAGTGGAGACAGGGGCACTGAAGCTTTCTTT
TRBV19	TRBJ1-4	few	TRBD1	CASSIGTGVNEKLFF	TGTGCCAGTAGTATTGGGACAGGGGTTAATGAAAAACTGTTTTTT
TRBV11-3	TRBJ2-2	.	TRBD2	CASSPIPGLAGVLNTGELFF	TGTGCCAGCAGCCCTATCCCGGGACTAGCGGGGGTTCTCAACACCGGGGAGCTGTTTTTT
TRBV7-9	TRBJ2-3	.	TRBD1	CASYGQGLGDTQYF	TGTGCCAGTTACGGACAGGGCCTAGGGGATACGCAGTATTTT
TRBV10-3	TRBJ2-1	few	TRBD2	CAITKGLAGGSYNEQFF	TGTGCCATCACCAAGGGACTAGCGGGGGGGTCCTACAATGAGCAGTTCTTC
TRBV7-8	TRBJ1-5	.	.	CASSLAYVVGQPQHF	TGTGCCAGCAGCTTAGCGTACGTTGTGGGACAGCCCCAGCATTTT
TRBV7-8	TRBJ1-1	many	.	CASSLEARGTEAFF	TGTGCCAGCAGCTTAGAGGCCAGGGGCACTGAAGCTTTCTTT
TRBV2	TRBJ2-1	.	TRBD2	CASSPAGGNNEQFF	TGTGCCAGCAGTCCTGCGGGGGGAAACAATGAGCAGTTCTTC
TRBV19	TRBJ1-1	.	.	CASSTAVTEAFF	TGTGCCAGTAGTACAGCTGTCACTGAAGCTTTCTTT
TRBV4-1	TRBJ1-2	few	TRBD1	CASSQESTGISYGYTF	TGCGCCAGCAGCCAGGAATCGACAGGGATCTCCTATGGCTACACCTTC
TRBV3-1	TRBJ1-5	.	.	CASSQDLGSSQPQHF	TGTGCCAGCAGCCAAGATTTGGGCTCCTCCCAGCCCCAGCATTTT
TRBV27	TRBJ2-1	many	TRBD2	CASSFRTSGAYNEQFF	TGTGCCAGCAGTTTTCGGACTAGCGGAGCCTACAATGAGCAGTTCTTC
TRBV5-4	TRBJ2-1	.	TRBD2	CASTTRPSGGASLDEQFF	TGTGCCAGCACCACGAGGCCTAGCGGGGGGGCTTCGTTGGATGAGCAGTTCTTC
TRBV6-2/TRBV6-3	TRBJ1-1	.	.	CASSYGDGTTEAFF	TGTGCCAGCAGTTACGGGGACGGGACGACTGAAGCTTTCTTT
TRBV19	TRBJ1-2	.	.	CASSIGAGSDGYTF	TGTGCCAGTAGTATAGGGGCCGGGTCCGATGGCTACACCTTC
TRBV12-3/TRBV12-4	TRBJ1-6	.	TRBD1	CASRFSSLGTANSPLHF	TGTGCCAGCAGATTCTCCTCGCTCGGGACAGCTAATTCACCCCTCCACTTT
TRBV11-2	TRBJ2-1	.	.	CASSLEGGGFNEQFF	TGTGCCAGCAGCTTAGAGGGTGGGGGTTTCAATGAGCAGTTCTTC
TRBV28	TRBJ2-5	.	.	CASSASTRLGETQYF	TGTGCCAGCAGTGCTTCCACAAGGCTGGGGGAGACCCAGTACTTC
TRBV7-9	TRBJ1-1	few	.	CASSLDRWGTEAFF	TGTGCCAGCAGCTTGGATAGATGGGGAACTGAAGCTTTCTTT
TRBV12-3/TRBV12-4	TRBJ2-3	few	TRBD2	CASSPLAGAGDTQYF	TGTGCCAGCAGTCCACTAGCGGGGGCTGGAGATACGCAGTATTTT